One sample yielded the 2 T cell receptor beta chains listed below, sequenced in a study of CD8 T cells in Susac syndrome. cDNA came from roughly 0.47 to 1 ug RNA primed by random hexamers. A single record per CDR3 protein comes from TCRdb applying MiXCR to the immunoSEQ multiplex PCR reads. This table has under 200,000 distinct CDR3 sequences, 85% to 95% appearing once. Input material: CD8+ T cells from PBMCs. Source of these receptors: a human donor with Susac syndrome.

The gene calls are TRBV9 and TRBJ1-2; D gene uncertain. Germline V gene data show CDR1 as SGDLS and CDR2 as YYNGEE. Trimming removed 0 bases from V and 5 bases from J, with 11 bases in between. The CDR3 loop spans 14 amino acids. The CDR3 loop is CASSVADAKYGYTF. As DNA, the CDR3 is TGTGCCAGCAGCGTAGCAGACGCCAAATATGGCTACACCTTC.

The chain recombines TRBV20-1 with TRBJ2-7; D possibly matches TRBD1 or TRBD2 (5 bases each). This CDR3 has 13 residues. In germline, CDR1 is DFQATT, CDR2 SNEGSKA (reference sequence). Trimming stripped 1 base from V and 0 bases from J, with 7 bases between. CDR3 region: CSARVGTSYEQYF. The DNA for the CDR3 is TGCAGTGCTAGAGTAGGGACCTCCTACGAGCAGTACTTC.